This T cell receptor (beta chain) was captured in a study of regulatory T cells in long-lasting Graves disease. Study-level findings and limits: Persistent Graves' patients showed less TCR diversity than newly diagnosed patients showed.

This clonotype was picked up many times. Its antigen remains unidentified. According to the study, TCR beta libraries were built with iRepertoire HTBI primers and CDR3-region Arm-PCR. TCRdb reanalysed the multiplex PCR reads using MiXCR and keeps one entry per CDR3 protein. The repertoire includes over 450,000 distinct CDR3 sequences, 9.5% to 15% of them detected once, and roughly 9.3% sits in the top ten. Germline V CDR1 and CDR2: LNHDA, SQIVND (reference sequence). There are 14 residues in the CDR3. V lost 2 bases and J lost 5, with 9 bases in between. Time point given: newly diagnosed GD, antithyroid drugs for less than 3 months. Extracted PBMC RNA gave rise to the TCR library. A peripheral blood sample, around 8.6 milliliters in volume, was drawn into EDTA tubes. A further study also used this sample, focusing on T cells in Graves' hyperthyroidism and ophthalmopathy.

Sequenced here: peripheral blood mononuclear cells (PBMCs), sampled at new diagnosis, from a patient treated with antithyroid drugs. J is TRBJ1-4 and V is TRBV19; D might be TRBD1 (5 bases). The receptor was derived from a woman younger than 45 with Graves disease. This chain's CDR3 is CASSIRGLNEKLFF. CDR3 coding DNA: TGTGCCAGTAGTATACGGGGGTTGAATGAAAAACTGTTTTTT.